Each of the 24 T cell receptor beta chains below was sequenced from the same sample in a study of beta chain features in type 1 diabetes. The whole isolated RNA underwent reverse transcription, so sequencing captured expressed TCRB transcripts. This table comes from immunoSEQ multiplex PCR, and its TCRdb copy is limited to in-frame clones, with some not included. The top ten clones hold around 0.065% of a sample with just over 450,000 clones, around 30% of them seen once. Sequenced material: naive CD4+ T cells from blood. Receptor source: a man younger than 35 in good health.

The gene calls are TRBV23-1 and TRBJ2-3; TRBD2 is a possible D gene (6 bases). TRBV23-1 has ORF status, its function being uncertain. Trimming cost V 8 bases and J 2 bases, with 17 bases left between them. The CDR3 runs to 15 residues. CDR3 coding DNA: TGCGCCAGCTTATGGAGGGGCCACCCCACAGATACGCAGTATTTT. Its translation: CASLWRGHPTDTQYF.

The chain joins TRBV30 to TRBJ2-3; TRBD2 aligns across 7 bases. V shed 2 bases and J 6 bases; nucleotides not matched to a gene: 23. CDR1 is GTSNPN, CDR2 SVGIG, per germline (reference sequence). The CDR3 is made up of 19 amino acids. This chain's CDR3 is CAWSSGLRRLAPIGDTQYF. As DNA, the CDR3 is TGTGCCTGGAGTAGCGGGCTCCGTCGACTAGCCCCGATAGGTGATACGCAGTATTTT. Complete variable domain (other parts from reference TRBV30 and TRBJ2-3): SQTIHQWPATLVQPVGSPLSLECTVEGTSNPNLYWYRQAAGRGLQLLFYSVGIGQISSEVPQNLSASRPQDRQFILSSKKLLLSDSGFYLCAWSSGLRRLAPIGDTQYFGPGTRLTVL.

This chain joins TRBV30 and TRBJ1-2, with a weak D call TRBD1 (6 bases). The CDR3 has 15 residues. Trimming took 3 bases from V and 4 from J, leaving 18 bases between them. Looked up from germline, CDR1 is GTSNPN and CDR2 is SVGIG (reference sequence). This CDR3 reads CAWRETGQRLYGYTF. In nucleotides, the CDR3 is TGTGCCTGGAGGGAAACAGGGCAAAGGCTCTATGGCTACACCTTC.

This clone was seen a few times. The chain joins TRBV7-3 to TRBJ2-5; no definite D call. The germline gives CDR1 SGHTA, CDR2 FQGTGA. This CDR3 is built from 13 residues. Trimming left V 3 bases short and J 0 bases short, with 5 bases between. The DNA for the CDR3 is TGTGCCAGCAGCTTCGACAACCAAGAGACCCAGTACTTC. Protein sequence: CASSFDNQETQYF.

CDR3 DNA sequence: TGTGCCAGCAGCCAGAGGCGACAGAGCTCCTACAATGAGCAGTTCTTC. Translation gives CASSQRRQSSYNEQFF. The gene calls are TRBV14 and TRBJ2-1; possible D gene TRBD1, 5 bases. Trimming shortened V by 3 bases and J by 0 bases, and 12 bases separated the two germline ends. This CDR3 is built from 16 residues. Germline loops: CDR1 SGHDN, CDR2 FVKESK.

The J gene is TRBJ1-2, the V gene TRBV7-9; no clear D. CDR3 size: 14 residues. The ends were cut back, 3 bases at V and 7 bases at J, with 15 bases in the middle. Per germline, CDR1 SEHNR and CDR2 FQNEAQ (reference sequence). The CDR3 here is CASSFRLPVGGYTF. The CDR3 DNA reads as TGTGCCAGCAGCTTCAGGCTCCCCGTAGGTGGCTACACCTTC.

This clone was detected only once. The V gene is TRBV27, the J gene TRBJ2-1; a weak D match, TRBD1 (6 bases). V was cut by 5 bases and J by 10 bases, with 12 bases left in between. The CDR3 loop spans 12 amino acids. Germline V gene data show CDR1 as MNHEY and CDR2 as SMNVEV (reference sequence). CDR3 in amino acids: CASSPQGREQFF. The CDR3 nucleotides read TGTGCCAGCAGTCCACAGGGTCGAGAGCAGTTCTTC.

This chain joins TRBV7-2 and TRBJ2-5; TRBD1 might be the D (6 bases). Germline CDR1 SGHTA, CDR2 FQGNSA. Trimming cost V 3 bases and J 2 bases, with 13 bases left between them. The CDR3 consists of 15 residues. The CDR3 loop reads CASSFGSTGQETQYF. The CDR3 DNA sequence: TGTGCCAGCAGCTTCGGGTCGACAGGTCAAGAGACCCAGTACTTC.

The table lists this clone with a few counts. V gene TRBV18 combines with J gene TRBJ2-1; D is ambiguous. The CDR3 has 13 residues. Germline V lookup: CDR1 KGHSH, CDR2 LQKENI. Trimming shortened V by 0 bases and J by 7 bases, and 7 bases separated the two germline ends. The CDR3 protein is CASSPPSFNEQFF. In nucleotides, the CDR3 is TGTGCCAGCTCACCACCAAGCTTTAATGAGCAGTTCTTC.

The chain combines TRBV4-3 with TRBJ2-5, with D possibly being TRBD1 or TRBD2 (5 bases each). Trimming took off 1 base at V and 3 bases at J, with 18 bases between the two ends. The CDR3 sequence is 17 residues long. The germline CDR1 and CDR2 sequences are LGHNA and YSLEER. CDR3 in DNA: TGCGCCAGCAGCCAAGGAGCCCTCCGGGACGGAAAAGAGACCCAGTACTTC. Encoded protein: CASSQGALRDGKETQYF.

This clone was recorded a few times. This chain connects TRBV25-1 to TRBJ2-6; 8 positions agree with TRBD1. There are 16 residues in the CDR3. The V gene end was trimmed by 10 bases and the J gene end by 0 bases; junction bases not matched to a gene: 8. Germline assignment: CDR1 MGHDK and CDR2 SYGVNS. CDR3 in DNA: TGTGCCACCCTGGGACAGGCCAGCTCTGGGGCCAACGTCCTGACTTTC. This gives the protein CATLGQASSGANVLTF.

The chain is built from TRBV4-1 and TRBJ1-4; D might be TRBD1 (6 bases). This CDR3 is built from 15 residues. The ends were cut back, 0 bases at V and 5 bases at J, with 10 bases in the middle. Per germline, CDR1 MGHRA and CDR2 YSYEKL. CDR3 sequence: CASSQDTGLNEKLFF. The CDR3 bases are TGCGCCAGCAGCCAAGATACAGGGTTGAATGAAAAACTGTTTTTT.

This sequence joins TRBV19 and TRBJ1-5; the D is unclear. The CDR3 is 13 amino acids. The V and J ends lost 8 bases and 0 bases respectively, with 8 bases between them. Looked up from germline, CDR1 is LNHDA and CDR2 is SQIVND (reference sequence). Written as DNA, the CDR3 is TGTGCCAGTGGGCGGAATAGCAATCAGCCCCAGCATTTT. It specifies CASGRNSNQPQHF.

The genes are TRBV29-1 and TRBJ1-2, with D tentatively TRBD1 (6 bases). The V gene lost 4 bases and the J gene lost 8 bases, with 17 bases spanning the gap. This CDR3 is 13 amino acids long. Germline V gene sequence: CDR1 SQVTM, CDR2 ANQGSEA. CDR3 bases: TGCAGCGTTGGTCCGCGGGGGCTGGGCGGCTACACCTTC. As protein: CSVGPRGLGGYTF.

The chain joins TRBV9 to TRBJ2-3; no reliable D call. Germline V gene data show CDR1 as SGDLS and CDR2 as YYNGEE. Trimming stripped 3 bases from V and 0 bases from J, with 23 bases between. The CDR3 is made up of 19 amino acids. For the CDR3, the DNA is TGTGCCAGCAGCGCCCCTTACTTAGGCACACAAGCTAGCACAGATACGCAGTATTTT. Protein sequence: CASSAPYLGTQASTDTQYF.

This chain connects TRBV19 to TRBJ2-1; D remains unclear. The CDR3 sequence is 14 residues long. Germline V gene sequence: CDR1 LNHDA, CDR2 SQIVND (reference sequence). V was cut by 8 bases and J by 6 bases, with 17 bases left in between. The CDR3 is CASSAGIVGNEQFF. CDR3 DNA sequence: TGTGCCAGTTCTGCTGGAATTGTCGGCAATGAGCAGTTCTTC.

The sample holds a few counts of this clone. The chain recombines TRBV4-2 with TRBJ2-3; no firm D call. The CDR3 length is 15 residues. Germline assignment: CDR1 LGHNA and CDR2 YNFKEQ. V lost 0 bases and J 3 bases, leaving 10 bases between the germline ends. The CDR3 here is CASSQDGLVTDTQYF. For the CDR3, the DNA is TGTGCCAGCAGCCAAGACGGATTAGTTACAGATACGCAGTATTTT.

This clone came up a few times. The chain is built from TRBV7-2 and TRBJ2-5; D uncertain. Germline V CDR1 and CDR2: SGHTA, FQGNSA. V was trimmed by 5 bases and J by 5 bases, leaving 15 bases between them. The CDR3 spans 14 residues. In DNA form, the CDR3 reads TGTGCCAGCAGCCCAGCCCGGGTACGCGAGACCCAGTACTTC. Residues: CASSPARVRETQYF.

This clone has more than one count but fewer than ten. The chain couples TRBV29-1 to TRBJ1-3; 8 bases line up with TRBD1. V dropped 3 bases and J dropped 4; count of bases not matched to a gene: 2. The CDR3 length is 13 residues. Germline assignment: CDR1 SQVTM and CDR2 ANQGSEA. CDR3 DNA: TGCAGCGTTGACGACAGGGGCGGAAACACCATATATTTT. This sequence encodes CSVDDRGGNTIYF.

This clone was detected a few times. The chain joins TRBV15 to TRBJ2-6; possible D gene TRBD1, 5 bases. Trimming removed 0 bases at V and 3 bases at J, with 18 bases between. CDR1 LNHNV and CDR2 YYDKDF come from the germline V gene (reference sequence). This CDR3 is built from 19 residues. The CDR3 DNA reads TGTGCCACCAGCAGAGATCAGGGCCCTTCGGTGGGTGGGGCCAACGTCCTGACTTTC. As protein: CATSRDQGPSVGGANVLTF.

The rearrangement links TRBV9 to TRBJ2-3; D not certain. V was trimmed by 0 bases and J by 1 base, leaving 3 bases between them. This CDR3 contains 13 residues. Germline V lookup: CDR1 SGDLS, CDR2 YYNGEE. The CDR3 is CASSVVRTDTQYF. In DNA form, the CDR3 reads TGTGCCAGCAGCGTAGTCCGCACAGATACGCAGTATTTT.

The J gene is TRBJ2-2, the V gene TRBV11-3, with D hard to call. Per germline, CDR1 SGHNT and CDR2 YENEEA. The CDR3 sequence is 14 residues long. V was clipped by 3 bases and J by 1 base, with 6 bases between them. The CDR3, as DNA: TGTGCCAGCAGCTTGCTTCAGAACACCGGGGAGCTGTTTTTT. It encodes CASSLLQNTGELFF.

To note about this clone: This sample includes further DNA sequences coding for the same CDR3. This sequence joins TRBV7-2 and TRBJ2-5, with unresolved D. The CDR3 is 12 amino acids. CDR1 is SGHTA, CDR2 FQGNSA, per germline. The V end was cut by 1 base, the J end by 4 bases, with 4 bases between. The CDR3 sequence: CASSLVRETQYF. The CDR3 DNA sequence: TGTGCCAGCAGCTTAGTTAGAGAGACCCAGTACTTC.

The rearrangement links TRBV5-4 to TRBJ2-5; 9 bases map to TRBD1. V trimming: 6 bases; J trimming: 4 bases; junction bases outside the gene matches: 13. Germline CDR1 and CDR2: SGHNT and YYREEE (reference sequence). The CDR3 has 16 amino acids. The CDR3 nucleotides are TGTGCCAGCACCTATTCCAGGACAGGGGTCGGAGAGACCCAGTACTTC. Encoded protein: CASTYSRTGVGETQYF.